The rows below give T cell receptor beta chains drawn from one sample of a study of technical replicates of blood from several donors. Produced via immunoSEQ multiplex PCR; TCRdb's table is partial and in-frame only. The table includes 84,000 or so clones, approximately 97% detected once. Material: T cells isolated from PBMCs. The receptors shown here come from a human donor in good health. The CDR3 runs from the conserved cysteine through the conserved F or W. D genes are given only for firm matches. Clone sizes are given selectively: once, few, many, or a class where the clone is expanded.

abundance: -; v_gene: TRBV7-9; d_gene: -; j_gene: TRBJ2-2; CDR3nt: TGTGCCAGCAGCTCCAATCGAGGGCCCAACACCGGGGAGCTGTTTTTT; CDR3aa: CASSSNRGPNTGELFF
abundance: -; v_gene: TRBV5-1; d_gene: TRBD2; j_gene: TRBJ2-3; CDR3nt: TGCGCCAGCAGCTTCGTAGCGGGAGGGGTCACAGATACGCAGTATTTT; CDR3aa: CASSFVAGGVTDTQYF
abundance: few; v_gene: TRBV19; d_gene: -; j_gene: TRBJ1-2; CDR3nt: TGTGCCAGTAGTATTCGACAGCGAGATGGCTACACCTTC; CDR3aa: CASSIRQRDGYTF
abundance: -; v_gene: TRBV5-1; d_gene: TRBD1; j_gene: TRBJ2-5; CDR3nt: TGCGCCAGCAGCTTGGGACAGGGAGAACGGACCCAGTACTTC; CDR3aa: CASSLGQGERTQYF
abundance: -; v_gene: TRBV5-6; d_gene: TRBD1; j_gene: TRBJ2-7; CDR3nt: TGTGCCAGCAGGGCTCCGGACAGGGGGGTCTACGAGCAGTACTTC; CDR3aa: CASRAPDRGVYEQYF
abundance: -; v_gene: TRBV9; d_gene: -; j_gene: TRBJ2-2; CDR3nt: TGTGCCAGCAGCCACTGGGGCAGGAAGAACACCGGGGAGCTGTTTTTT; CDR3aa: CASSHWGRKNTGELFF
abundance: -; v_gene: TRBV11-2; d_gene: -; j_gene: TRBJ1-2; CDR3nt: TGTGCCAGCAGCTTAGGACCCACTAGACAGGCCCTCTTCTATGGCTACACCTTC; CDR3aa: CASSLGPTRQALFYGYTF
abundance: -; v_gene: TRBV30; d_gene: TRBD1; j_gene: TRBJ2-7; CDR3nt: TGTGCCTGGAGTGTACCGGGACAGGGTTACGAGCAGTACTTC; CDR3aa: CAWSVPGQGYEQYF
abundance: -; v_gene: TRBV29-1; d_gene: -; j_gene: TRBJ2-7; CDR3nt: TGCAGCGTTGAAACGACAGACCCAGTCCACCCCTACGAGCAGTACTTC; CDR3aa: CSVETTDPVHPYEQYF
abundance: -; v_gene: TRBV21-1; d_gene: -; j_gene: TRBJ2-4; CDR3nt: TGTGCCAGCAGCATAGCGATGGACAGAAACCCGAAAAACATTCAGTACTTC; CDR3aa: CASSIAMDRNPKNIQYF
abundance: -; v_gene: TRBV27; d_gene: -; j_gene: TRBJ2-7; CDR3nt: TGTGCCAGCAGTCCCGATGCGAGGCGGGACTCCTACGAGCAGTACTTC; CDR3aa: CASSPDARRDSYEQYF
abundance: -; v_gene: TRBV7-2; d_gene: -; j_gene: TRBJ2-1; CDR3nt: TGTGCCAGTCCCTTACGGGGTCCGACGAATGAGCAGTTCTTC; CDR3aa: CASPLRGPTNEQFF
abundance: -; v_gene: TRBV7-8; d_gene: -; j_gene: TRBJ1-1; CDR3nt: TGTGCCAGCAGCGTTACAGGGAGGGGGAACACTGAAGCTTTCTTT; CDR3aa: CASSVTGRGNTEAFF
abundance: once; v_gene: TRBV7-3; d_gene: TRBD1; j_gene: TRBJ1-5; CDR3nt: TGTGCCAGCAGCCCCTCAGGGGGTTCAAATCAGCCCCAGCATTTT; CDR3aa: CASSPSGGSNQPQHF
abundance: -; v_gene: TRBV6-1; d_gene: TRBD1; j_gene: TRBJ2-4; CDR3nt: TGTGCCAGCAGTCCGACAGGGTTCCAAAACATTCAGTACTTC; CDR3aa: CASSPTGFQNIQYF
abundance: -; v_gene: TRBV4-2; d_gene: -; j_gene: TRBJ1-5; CDR3nt: TGTGCCAGCAGCCAAGATCTTGGACAACAGCCCCAGCATTTT; CDR3aa: CASSQDLGQQPQHF
abundance: -; v_gene: TRBV11-2; d_gene: -; j_gene: TRBJ1-2; CDR3nt: TGTGCCAGCAGCTTCGCCCAAGCCTATGGCTACACCTTC; CDR3aa: CASSFAQAYGYTF
abundance: -; v_gene: TRBV19; d_gene: -; j_gene: TRBJ1-5; CDR3nt: TGTGCCAGTAGTCCGACGCGCAACGAGGGCAATCAGCCCCAGCATTTT; CDR3aa: CASSPTRNEGNQPQHF
abundance: once; v_gene: TRBV27; d_gene: -; j_gene: TRBJ2-2; CDR3nt: TGTGCCAGCAGTTTATCGGGGGAGGGGGTTATCGGGGAGCTGTTTTTT; CDR3aa: CASSLSGEGVIGELFF
abundance: -; v_gene: TRBV28; d_gene: -; j_gene: TRBJ1-3; CDR3nt: TGTGCCAGCAGTTTAGGCGGACATGGGAGAAACACCATATATTTT; CDR3aa: CASSLGGHGRNTIYF
abundance: -; v_gene: TRBV29-1; d_gene: TRBD1; j_gene: TRBJ2-5; CDR3nt: TGCAGCGGAACCGCTGGACAGGGGGTGCGGGAGACCCAGTACTTC; CDR3aa: CSGTAGQGVRETQYF
abundance: -; v_gene: TRBV11-2; d_gene: -; j_gene: TRBJ2-2; CDR3nt: TGTGCCAGCAGCTTATTACAGCCGCTGCGGGAGCTGTTTTTT; CDR3aa: CASSLLQPLRELFF
abundance: -; v_gene: TRBV30; d_gene: TRBD1; j_gene: TRBJ1-5; CDR3nt: TGTGCCTGGAGTGTACAGGGGTCGAGCAATCAGCCCCAGCATTTT; CDR3aa: CAWSVQGSSNQPQHF
abundance: -; v_gene: TRBV6-1; d_gene: TRBD1; j_gene: TRBJ2-5; CDR3nt: TGTGCCAGCAGTCAAGAACTTGGCAGGGGGGAGACCCAGTACTTC; CDR3aa: CASSQELGRGETQYF
abundance: -; v_gene: TRBV5-1; d_gene: TRBD2; j_gene: TRBJ2-4; CDR3nt: TGCGCCAGCAGCTTGGCGGTAACGGGGGGGAAAAACATTCAGTACTTC; CDR3aa: CASSLAVTGGKNIQYF
abundance: once; v_gene: TRBV12-5; d_gene: TRBD2; j_gene: TRBJ2-5; CDR3nt: TGTGCTAGTGGTCTACGGACTAGCGGGCAAGAGACCCAGTACTTC; CDR3aa: CASGLRTSGQETQYF
abundance: -; v_gene: TRBV2; d_gene: -; j_gene: TRBJ1-2; CDR3nt: TGTGCCAGCCAGGTGTCGATGATTGGCTACACCTTC; CDR3aa: CASQVSMIGYTF
abundance: once; v_gene: TRBV7-6; d_gene: TRBD1; j_gene: TRBJ1-2; CDR3nt: TGTGCCAGCAGCTTAGTCTCTTCGGGACAGCCGCCCGGCTACACCTTC; CDR3aa: CASSLVSSGQPPGYTF
abundance: -; v_gene: TRBV11-2; d_gene: -; j_gene: TRBJ2-1; CDR3nt: TGTGCCAGCAGCCCCCCCATTGCCAGGGTAGGTCTATACAATGAGCAGTTCTTC; CDR3aa: CASSPPIARVGLYNEQFF
abundance: -; v_gene: TRBV14; d_gene: -; j_gene: TRBJ2-7; CDR3nt: TGTGCCAGCAGCCAAGATTCAGGTAGAAGCTCCTACGAGCAGTACTTC; CDR3aa: CASSQDSGRSSYEQYF
abundance: -; v_gene: TRBV5-4; d_gene: -; j_gene: TRBJ2-2; CDR3nt: TGTGCCAGCAGCTTTGGGGGGACGGTGAACACCGGGGAGCTGTTTTTT; CDR3aa: CASSFGGTVNTGELFF
abundance: -; v_gene: TRBV23-1; d_gene: TRBD2; j_gene: TRBJ2-1; CDR3nt: TGCGCCAGCAGTCAATCAACTAGCGGAAGGACGCTAGAAAGCTCCTACAATGAGCAGTTCTTC; CDR3aa: CASSQSTSGRTLESSYNEQFF
abundance: -; v_gene: TRBV6-1; d_gene: -; j_gene: TRBJ2-7; CDR3nt: TGTGCCAGCAGTGAGGGGGGAAACTACGAGCAGTACTTC; CDR3aa: CASSEGGNYEQYF
abundance: -; v_gene: TRBV5-1; d_gene: TRBD1; j_gene: TRBJ2-3; CDR3nt: TGCGCCAGCAGCTTGGTTGGGACAGGGTATGCAGATACGCAGTATTTT; CDR3aa: CASSLVGTGYADTQYF
abundance: -; v_gene: TRBV4-1; d_gene: -; j_gene: TRBJ2-7; CDR3nt: TGCGCCAGCAGCCAAGGGGTTAGTAGCGGCTACGAGCAGTACTTC; CDR3aa: CASSQGVSSGYEQYF
abundance: -; v_gene: TRBV2; d_gene: -; j_gene: TRBJ1-1; CDR3nt: TGTGCCAGCCCCGAGGCAACGAACACTGAAGCTTTCTTT; CDR3aa: CASPEATNTEAFF
abundance: once; v_gene: TRBV4-2; d_gene: -; j_gene: TRBJ2-5; CDR3nt: TGTGCCAGCAGCCACGGGGTAGGGGAGACCCAGTACTTC; CDR3aa: CASSHGVGETQYF
abundance: once; v_gene: TRBV4-1; d_gene: TRBD1; j_gene: TRBJ2-4; CDR3nt: TGCGCCAGCAGTATGGGACAGGGTGTTTTGGACATTCAGTACTTC; CDR3aa: CASSMGQGVLDIQYF
abundance: -; v_gene: TRBV9; d_gene: TRBD1; j_gene: TRBJ1-1; CDR3nt: TGTGCCAGCAGCGGACAGGGACTTATGAACACTGAAGCTTTCTTT; CDR3aa: CASSGQGLMNTEAFF
abundance: -; v_gene: TRBV28; d_gene: TRBD2; j_gene: TRBJ2-7; CDR3nt: TGTGCCAGCAGTTTTTGGTCCAGCGGCGGGAGTCGATGGAATAGCTACGAGCAGTACTTC; CDR3aa: CASSFWSSGGSRWNSYEQYF
abundance: -; v_gene: TRBV5-4; d_gene: -; j_gene: TRBJ2-1; CDR3nt: TGTGCCAGCAGCTTTTCTAACAATGAGCAGTTCTTC; CDR3aa: CASSFSNNEQFF
abundance: -; v_gene: TRBV4-1; d_gene: TRBD1; j_gene: TRBJ2-7; CDR3nt: TGCGCCAGCAGCCAGGACAGGGGGTTCTACGAGCAGTACTTC; CDR3aa: CASSQDRGFYEQYF
abundance: -; v_gene: TRBV25-1; d_gene: TRBD1; j_gene: TRBJ2-6; CDR3nt: TGTGCCAGCAGTGATTTACAGGGGGATGGGGCCAACGTCCTGACTTTC; CDR3aa: CASSDLQGDGANVLTF
abundance: -; v_gene: TRBV7-6; d_gene: TRBD1; j_gene: TRBJ2-2; CDR3nt: TGTGCCAGCAGCTTATCGTCCCGGGACAGGGTCACCGGGGAGCTGTTTTTT; CDR3aa: CASSLSSRDRVTGELFF
abundance: -; v_gene: TRBV7-9; d_gene: -; j_gene: TRBJ2-7; CDR3nt: TGTGCCAGCAGCTTAGATATCCTAGGGAGCTCCTACGAGCAGTACTTC; CDR3aa: CASSLDILGSSYEQYF
abundance: -; v_gene: TRBV11-1; d_gene: TRBD2; j_gene: TRBJ2-1; CDR3nt: TGTGCCAGCAGCCCGGCCCCCACTAGCGCACCCCCCTACAATGAGCAGTTCTTC; CDR3aa: CASSPAPTSAPPYNEQFF